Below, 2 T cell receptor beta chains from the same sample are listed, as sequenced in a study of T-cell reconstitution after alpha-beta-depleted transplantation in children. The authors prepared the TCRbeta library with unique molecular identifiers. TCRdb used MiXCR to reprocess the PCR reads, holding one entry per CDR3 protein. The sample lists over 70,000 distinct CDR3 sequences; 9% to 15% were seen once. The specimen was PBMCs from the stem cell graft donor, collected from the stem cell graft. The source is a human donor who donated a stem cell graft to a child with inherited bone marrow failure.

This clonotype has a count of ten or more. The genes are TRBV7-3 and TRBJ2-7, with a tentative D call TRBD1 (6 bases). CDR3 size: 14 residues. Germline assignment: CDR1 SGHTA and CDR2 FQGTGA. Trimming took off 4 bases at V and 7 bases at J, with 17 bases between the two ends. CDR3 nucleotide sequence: TGTGCCAGCAGCTCCGGCCCCGGAACAGGGGAGCAGTACTTC. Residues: CASSSGPGTGEQYF.

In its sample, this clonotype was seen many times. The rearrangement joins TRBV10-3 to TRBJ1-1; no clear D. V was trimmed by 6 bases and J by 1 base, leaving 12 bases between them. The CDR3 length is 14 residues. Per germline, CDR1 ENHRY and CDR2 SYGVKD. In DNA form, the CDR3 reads TGTGCCATCAGCGGTTCGGGTCGGAACACTGAAGCTTTCTTT. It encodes CAISGSGRNTEAFF.